This is a list of T cell receptor beta chains from one sample in a study of identical twins. One entry per CDR3 protein results from TCRdb running MiXCR on the 5' RACE reads. The sample contains approximately 280,000 distinct CDR3 sequences, under 9.5% of which appear only once. The data also belong to a second study, concerning yellow fever vaccine responses in identical twins.

The specimen sequenced was memory (CD45RO+) T cells sorted from blood. The source is a woman younger than 35 in good health. The CDR3 runs from the conserved cysteine through the conserved F or W. D genes are given only for firm matches. Not all rows give a size; the values are once, few, many and, for expanded clones, a class.

abundance	v_gene	j_gene	d_gene	CDR3nt	CDR3aa
few	TRBV10-3	TRBJ2-3	NA	TGTGCCATCAGTGAGCCCGGTAGGCCGAGCACAGATACGCAGTATTTT	CAISEPGRPSTDTQYF
NA	TRBV12-3/TRBV12-4	TRBJ1-2	NA	TGTGCCAGCAGTTTAGGGAGAAGGGGGAACTATGGCTACACCTTC	CASSLGRRGNYGYTF
few	TRBV20-1	TRBJ2-5	TRBD1	TGCAGTGCTAGCGGGACAGCCCAAGAGACCCAGTACTTC	CSASGTAQETQYF
NA	TRBV20-1	TRBJ1-4	NA	TGCAGTGCCCGAATCGGTGAAAAACTGTTTTTT	CSARIGEKLFF
many	TRBV12-3/TRBV12-4	TRBJ2-1	TRBD1	TGTGCCAGCAGTTCTCAGGGGGCATACGGTGAGCAGTTCTTC	CASSSQGAYGEQFF
few	TRBV14	TRBJ1-1	NA	TGTGCCAGCAGCCAAGATCCGCGGAGGGAGGCTTGGCACACTGAAGCTTTCTTT	CASSQDPRREAWHTEAFF
once	TRBV7-9	TRBJ2-5	TRBD1	TGTGCCAGCAGCTTAGTGGGACAGGGGGTCCGGTACTTC	CASSLVGQGVRYF
many	TRBV5-1	TRBJ2-1	TRBD2	TGCGCCAGCAGCATTAGCGGGGGGATACAATCGCAGTTCTTC	CASSISGGIQSQFF
many	TRBV3-1	TRBJ2-3	NA	TGTGCCAGCAGCCATGGCGGCCTTTTAGGGACAGATACGCAGTATTTT	CASSHGGLLGTDTQYF
NA	TRBV19	TRBJ2-6	NA	TGTGCCAGTAAGCTATCCCTCTCTGGGGCCAACGTCCTGACTTTC	CASKLSLSGANVLTF
NA	TRBV5-1	TRBJ2-5	TRBD1	TGCGCCAGCAGCCAGGGACAGACGATCCAAGAGACCCAGTACTTC	CASSQGQTIQETQYF
few	TRBV2	TRBJ2-1	NA	TGTGCCAGCAGAGACACTAGGCTTCCAATTTACAATGAGCAGTTCTTC	CASRDTRLPIYNEQFF
many	TRBV12-3/TRBV12-4	TRBJ1-5	NA	TGTGCCAGCAGTTTTAGGGCGGACCATAGCAATCAGCCCCAGCATTTT	CASSFRADHSNQPQHF
few	TRBV18	TRBJ2-1	NA	TGTGCCAGCTCACCTCCCGACCCTCGCAATGAGCAGTTCTTC	CASSPPDPRNEQFF
NA	TRBV12-3/TRBV12-4	TRBJ2-1	NA	TGTGCCAGCAGCTCAGGGGAAAGCTCCTACAATGAGCAGTTCTTC	CASSSGESSYNEQFF
few	TRBV20-1	TRBJ2-7	NA	TGCAGTGCTAGTGGGATAGTTGGCTACGAGCAGTACTTC	CSASGIVGYEQYF
many	TRBV5-1	TRBJ1-2	NA	TGCGCCAGCAGCTTGGTTGGAGGTTCCTATGGCTACACCTTC	CASSLVGGSYGYTF
few	TRBV6-1	TRBJ2-3	NA	TGTGCCAGCAGTGAATATCCGCAGGGGCCAGATACGCAGTATTTT	CASSEYPQGPDTQYF
few	TRBV27	TRBJ2-3	TRBD2	TGTGCCAGCAGCGGGAGGAGGGGAGATACGCAGTATTTT	CASSGRRGDTQYF
NA	TRBV2	TRBJ1-3	NA	TGTGCCAGCAGCAAAGGGGTGGACTCTGGAAACACCATATATTTT	CASSKGVDSGNTIYF
few	TRBV6-2/TRBV6-3	TRBJ2-1	NA	TGTGCCAGCACTCCCGGGGGCAGGGGAGTAAATGAGCAGTTCTTC	CASTPGGRGVNEQFF
few	TRBV29-1	TRBJ2-1	NA	TGCAGCGTCGGCCTGGGGCCCCCCTACAATGAGCAGTTCTTC	CSVGLGPPYNEQFF
few	TRBV25-1	TRBJ2-5	TRBD2	TGTGCCAGCAGTGAATGGAGGAAAGGGACTAGCGGGAAAGAGACCCAGTACTTC	CASSEWRKGTSGKETQYF
many	TRBV7-9	TRBJ1-1	TRBD1	TGTGCCAGCAATTTACAGGGGATGATGAACACTGAAGCTTTCTTT	CASNLQGMMNTEAFF
few	TRBV11-2	TRBJ1-2	NA	TGTGCCAGCAGCTTCGTCCCAACGGGAGGCTACACCTTC	CASSFVPTGGYTF
many	TRBV7-8	TRBJ2-1	NA	TGTGCCAGCAGCCGGGACACGGCCTACAATGAGCAGTTCTTC	CASSRDTAYNEQFF